This T cell receptor beta chain was identified in a study of chemoradiotherapy in HPV16-positive cancers. Regarding the study as a whole: Candidate HPV-specific clones and E7-related TCR motifs grew in tumor during treatment.

Per germline, CDR1 SGHTA and CDR2 FQGTGA. The CDR3 length is 15 residues. V lost 1 base and J lost 5; bases outside the gene matches: 4. Of note for this clone: Its antigen is not known.

Here immunoSEQ multiplex PCR was the method, and the copy in TCRdb shows in-frame clones only, minus some. Of some 910 clones in the sample, around 80% were seen once. The TCR comes from a human donor with HPV-associated anogenital cancer. The material sequenced was tumor tissue, taken from a patient who underwent chemoradiotherapy. The chain uses TRBV7-3 and TRBJ2-2; 7 positions match TRBD2. Here the CDR3 reads CASSLMSGGTGELFF. CDR3 nucleotide sequence: TGTGCCAGCAGCTTAATGTCCGGGGGGACCGGGGAGCTGTTTTTT.